This TCR beta chain was sequenced in a study of Ad26.COV2.S vaccination and SARS-CoV-2 variants. Regarding the study as a whole: Those who received the vaccine showed greater spike-specific TCR breadth than those given placebo. Reported post-vaccination CD8+ and CD4+ T cell responses to spike showed substantial breadth. Total T cell responses, in the TCR breadth and depth analyses, may have been underestimated. Across vaccine and placebo recipients, the breadth of non-spike TCRs was similar.

Remarks on this clone: Its antigen is undetermined.

Assay used: immunoSEQ multiplex PCR; TCRdb lists only in-frame clones, some missing. The sample includes 180,000 or so clones, around 88% seen only once; the top ten take less than 6%. The CDR3 is 18 amino acids. V shed 7 bases and J shed 0 bases, with 23 bases lying between them. Looked up from germline, CDR1 is KGHSH and CDR2 is LQKENI. V gene TRBV18 combines with J gene TRBJ2-3; D may match TRBD1 or TRBD2 (7 bases each). This sequence was found in a human donor who had recovered from COVID-19. The source was peripheral blood, collected after recovery from COVID-19. Written as DNA, the CDR3 is TGTGCCAGCTTAACCCAGGGAGGGGGCGACGGAAGCACAGATACGCAGTATTTT. It codes for CASLTQGGGDGSTDTQYF.